This TCR beta chain emerged from a study of blood T cell repertoires in COVID-19. Method: immunoSEQ multiplex PCR; TCRdb's copy keeps in-frame clones and lacks some. The table includes around 46,000 clones, about 89% detected once. The TCR originated in a woman older than 75 with COVID-19, enrolled during active disease. Sequenced: peripheral blood.

CDR3 DNA: TGTGCCAGCAAGGGACAGGGAGCATATAGCAATCAGCCCCAGCATTTT. Its protein product is CASKGQGAYSNQPQHF. The V gene is TRBV28, the J gene TRBJ1-5, with TRBD1 identical over 9 bases. V trimming: 7 bases; J trimming: 0 bases; junction bases outside the gene matches: 7. Per germline, CDR1 MDHEN and CDR2 SYDVKM. This CDR3 comprises 16 residues.